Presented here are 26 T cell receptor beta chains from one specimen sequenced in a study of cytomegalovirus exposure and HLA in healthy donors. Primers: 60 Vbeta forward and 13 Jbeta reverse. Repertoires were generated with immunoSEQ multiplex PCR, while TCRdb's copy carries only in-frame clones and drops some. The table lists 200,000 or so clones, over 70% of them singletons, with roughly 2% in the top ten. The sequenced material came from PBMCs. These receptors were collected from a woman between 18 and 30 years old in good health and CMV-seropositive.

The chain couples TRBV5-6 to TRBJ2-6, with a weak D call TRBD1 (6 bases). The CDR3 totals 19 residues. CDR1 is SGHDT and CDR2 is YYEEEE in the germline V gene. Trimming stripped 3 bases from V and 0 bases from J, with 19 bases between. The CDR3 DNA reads TGTGCCAGCAGCTGGGGGCCCAGGGGTTCAAGCTCTGGGGCCAACGTCCTGACTTTC. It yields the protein CASSWGPRGSSSGANVLTF.

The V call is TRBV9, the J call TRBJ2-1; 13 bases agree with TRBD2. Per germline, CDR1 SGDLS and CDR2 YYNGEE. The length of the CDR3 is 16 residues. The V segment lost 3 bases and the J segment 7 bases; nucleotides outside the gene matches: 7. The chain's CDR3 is CASSDPLAGGRNEQFF. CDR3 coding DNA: TGTGCCAGCAGCGACCCACTAGCGGGGGGGCGTAATGAGCAGTTCTTC.

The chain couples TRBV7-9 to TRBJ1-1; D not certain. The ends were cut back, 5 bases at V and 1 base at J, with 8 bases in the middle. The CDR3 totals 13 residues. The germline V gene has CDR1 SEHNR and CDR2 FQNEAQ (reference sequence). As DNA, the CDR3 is TGTGCCAGCAGCGTCCAGGAGAACACTGAAGCTTTCTTT. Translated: CASSVQENTEAFF.

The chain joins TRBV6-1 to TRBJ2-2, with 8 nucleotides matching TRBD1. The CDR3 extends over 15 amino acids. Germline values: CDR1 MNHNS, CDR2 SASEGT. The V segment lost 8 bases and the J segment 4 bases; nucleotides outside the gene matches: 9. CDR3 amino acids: CASLRTGLSTGELFF. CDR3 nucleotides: TGTGCCAGCCTCCGGACAGGGCTCAGCACCGGGGAGCTGTTTTTT.

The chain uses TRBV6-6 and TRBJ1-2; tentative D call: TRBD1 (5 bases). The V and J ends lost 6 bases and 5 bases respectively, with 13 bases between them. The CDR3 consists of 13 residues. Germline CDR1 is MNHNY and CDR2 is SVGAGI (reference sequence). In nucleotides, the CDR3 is TGTGCCAGCAGCACCGGCAGGGATTATGGCTACACCTTC. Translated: CASSTGRDYGYTF.

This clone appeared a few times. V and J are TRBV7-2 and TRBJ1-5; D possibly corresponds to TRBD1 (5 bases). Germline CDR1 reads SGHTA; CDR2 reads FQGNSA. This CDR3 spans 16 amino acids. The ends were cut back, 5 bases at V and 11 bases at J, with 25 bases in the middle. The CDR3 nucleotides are TGTGCCAGCAGCCCCTCCTCAAACCCCTCTGGGGGGGCCCAGCATTTT. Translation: CASSPSSNPSGGAQHF.

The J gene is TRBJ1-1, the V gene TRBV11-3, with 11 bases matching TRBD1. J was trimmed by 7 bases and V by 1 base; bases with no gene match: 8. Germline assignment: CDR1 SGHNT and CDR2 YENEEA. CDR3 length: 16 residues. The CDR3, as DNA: TGTGCCAGCAGCTTAGGGTCGGGACAGGGGGTCTATGAAGCTTTCTTT. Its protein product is CASSLGSGQGVYEAFF. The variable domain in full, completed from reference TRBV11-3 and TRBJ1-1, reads EAGVVQSPRYKIIEKKQPVAFWCNPISGHNTLYWYLQNLGQGPELLIRYENEEAVDDSQLPKDRFSAERLKGVDSTLKIQPAELGDSAVYLCASSLGSGQGVYEAFFGQGTRLTVV.

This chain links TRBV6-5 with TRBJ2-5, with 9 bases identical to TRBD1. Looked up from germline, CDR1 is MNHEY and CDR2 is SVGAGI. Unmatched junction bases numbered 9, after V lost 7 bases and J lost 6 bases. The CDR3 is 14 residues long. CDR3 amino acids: CASTGPGQGKTQYF. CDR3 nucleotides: TGTGCCAGCACAGGACCGGGACAGGGCAAGACCCAGTACTTC.

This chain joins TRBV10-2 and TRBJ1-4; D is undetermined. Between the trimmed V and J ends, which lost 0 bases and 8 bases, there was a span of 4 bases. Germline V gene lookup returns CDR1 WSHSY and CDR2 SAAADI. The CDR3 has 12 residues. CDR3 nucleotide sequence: TGCGCCAGCAGTGAGTCGAGGGAAAAACTGTTTTTT. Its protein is CASSESREKLFF.

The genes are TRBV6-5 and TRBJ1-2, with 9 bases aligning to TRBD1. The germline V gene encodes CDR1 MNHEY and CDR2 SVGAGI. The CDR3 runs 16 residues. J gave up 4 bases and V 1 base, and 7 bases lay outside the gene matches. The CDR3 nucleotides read TGTGCCAGCAGTTACTTGGGACAGGGCTTTAGCTATGGCTACACCTTC. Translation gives CASSYLGQGFSYGYTF.

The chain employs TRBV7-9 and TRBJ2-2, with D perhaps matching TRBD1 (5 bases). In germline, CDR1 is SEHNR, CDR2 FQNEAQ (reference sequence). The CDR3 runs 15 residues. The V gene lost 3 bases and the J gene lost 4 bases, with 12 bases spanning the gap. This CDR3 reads CASSFVWGPTGELFF. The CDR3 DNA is TGTGCCAGCAGCTTCGTGTGGGGCCCCACCGGGGAGCTGTTTTTT.

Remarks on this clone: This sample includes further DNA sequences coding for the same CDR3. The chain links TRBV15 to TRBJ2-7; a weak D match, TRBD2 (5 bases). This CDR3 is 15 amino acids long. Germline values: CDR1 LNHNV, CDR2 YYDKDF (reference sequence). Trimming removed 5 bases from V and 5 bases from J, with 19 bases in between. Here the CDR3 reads CATSVAVEVKNEQYF. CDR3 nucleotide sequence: TGTGCCACCAGCGTTGCTGTGGAGGTGAAAAACGAGCAGTACTTC. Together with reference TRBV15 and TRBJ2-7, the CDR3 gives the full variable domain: DAMVIQNPRYQVTQFGKPVTLSCSQTLNHNVMYWYQQKSSQAPKLLFHYYDKDFNNEADTPDNFQSRRPNTSFCFLDIRSPGLGDTAMYLCATSVAVEVKNEQYFGPGTRLTVT.

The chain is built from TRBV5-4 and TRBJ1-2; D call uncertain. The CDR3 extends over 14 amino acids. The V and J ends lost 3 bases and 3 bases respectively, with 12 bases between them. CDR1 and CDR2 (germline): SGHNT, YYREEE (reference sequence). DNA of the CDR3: TGTGCCAGCAGCTCCACGGGGAGTTACTATGGCTACACCTTC. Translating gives CASSSTGSYYGYTF.

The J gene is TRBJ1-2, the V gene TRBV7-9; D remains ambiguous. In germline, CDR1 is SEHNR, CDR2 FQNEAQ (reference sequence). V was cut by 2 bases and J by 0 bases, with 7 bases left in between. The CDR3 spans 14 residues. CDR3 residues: CASSLNTPNYGYTF. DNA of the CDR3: TGTGCCAGCAGCTTAAACACCCCTAACTATGGCTACACCTTC.

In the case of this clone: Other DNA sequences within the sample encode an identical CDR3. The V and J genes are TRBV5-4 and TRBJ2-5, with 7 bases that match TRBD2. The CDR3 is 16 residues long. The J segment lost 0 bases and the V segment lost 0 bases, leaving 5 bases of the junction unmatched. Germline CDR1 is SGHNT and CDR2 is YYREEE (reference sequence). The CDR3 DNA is TGTGCCAGCAGCTTGGGTATTGCGGGGGACCAAGAGACCCAGTACTTC. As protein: CASSLGIAGDQETQYF. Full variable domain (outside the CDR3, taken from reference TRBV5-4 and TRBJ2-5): ETGVTQSPTHLIKTRGQQVTLRCSSQSGHNTVSWYQQALGQGPQFIFQYYREEENGRGNFPPRFSGLQFPNYSSELNVNALELDDSALYLCASSLGIAGDQETQYFGPGTRLLVL.

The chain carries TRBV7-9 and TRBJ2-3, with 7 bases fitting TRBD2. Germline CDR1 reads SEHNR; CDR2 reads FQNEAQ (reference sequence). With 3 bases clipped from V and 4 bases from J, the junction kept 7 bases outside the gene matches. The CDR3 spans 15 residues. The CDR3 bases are TGTGCCAGCAGCTTTCGACTAGCAGGCGCAGATACGCAGTATTTT. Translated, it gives CASSFRLAGADTQYF. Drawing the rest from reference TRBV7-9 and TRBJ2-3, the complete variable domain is DTGVSQNPRHKITKRGQNVTFRCDPISEHNRLYWYRQTLGQGPEFLTYFQNEAQLEKSRLLSDRFSAERPKGSFSTLEIQRTEQGDSAMYLCASSFRLAGADTQYFGPGTRLTVL.

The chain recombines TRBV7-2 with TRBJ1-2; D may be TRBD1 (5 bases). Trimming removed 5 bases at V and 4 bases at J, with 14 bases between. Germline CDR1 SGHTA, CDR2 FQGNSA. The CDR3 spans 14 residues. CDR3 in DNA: TGTGCCAGCAGCCCGGCGGGGGGGGTCTATGGCTACACCTTC. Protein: CASSPAGGVYGYTF.

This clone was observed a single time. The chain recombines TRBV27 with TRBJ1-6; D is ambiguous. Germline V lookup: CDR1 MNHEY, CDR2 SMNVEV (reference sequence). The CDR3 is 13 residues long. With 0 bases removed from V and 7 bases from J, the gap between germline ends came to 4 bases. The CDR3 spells CASSLSENSPLHF. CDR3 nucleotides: TGTGCCAGCAGTTTATCGGAGAATTCACCCCTCCACTTT.

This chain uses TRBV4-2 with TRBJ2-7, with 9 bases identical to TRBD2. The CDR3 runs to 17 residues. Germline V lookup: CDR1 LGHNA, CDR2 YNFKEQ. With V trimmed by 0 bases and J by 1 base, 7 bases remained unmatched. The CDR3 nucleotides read TGTGCCAGCAGCCAAGAGGGCGGGGGGGCGATTTCCTACGAGCAGTACTTC. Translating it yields CASSQEGGGAISYEQYF.

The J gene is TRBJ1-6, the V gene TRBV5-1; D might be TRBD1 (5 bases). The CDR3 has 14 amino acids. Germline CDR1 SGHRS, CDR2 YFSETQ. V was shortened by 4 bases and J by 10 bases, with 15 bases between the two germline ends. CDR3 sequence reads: CASSRGILVSPLHF. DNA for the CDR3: TGCGCCAGCAGCCGGGGGATCTTAGTCTCACCCCTCCACTTT.

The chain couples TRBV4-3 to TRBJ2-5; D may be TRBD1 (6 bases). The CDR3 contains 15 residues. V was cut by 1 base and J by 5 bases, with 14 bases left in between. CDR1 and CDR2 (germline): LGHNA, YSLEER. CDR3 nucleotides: TGCGCCAGCAGCCAAGGCCTACAGGGTCCTGAGACCCAGTACTTC. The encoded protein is CASSQGLQGPETQYF.

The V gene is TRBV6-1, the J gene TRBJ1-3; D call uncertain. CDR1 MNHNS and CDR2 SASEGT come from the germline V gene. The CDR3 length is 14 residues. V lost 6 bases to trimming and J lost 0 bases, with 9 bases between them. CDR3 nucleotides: TGTGCCAGCAGGGAGCGCTTCTCTGGAAACACCATATATTTT. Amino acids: CASRERFSGNTIYF.

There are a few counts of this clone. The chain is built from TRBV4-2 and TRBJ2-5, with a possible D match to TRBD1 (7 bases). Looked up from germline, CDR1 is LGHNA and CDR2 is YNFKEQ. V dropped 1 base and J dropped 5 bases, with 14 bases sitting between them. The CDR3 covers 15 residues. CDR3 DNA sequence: TGTGCCAGCAGCCAAGTCGGGGGCAGGGGGGAGACCCAGTACTTC. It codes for CASSQVGGRGETQYF.

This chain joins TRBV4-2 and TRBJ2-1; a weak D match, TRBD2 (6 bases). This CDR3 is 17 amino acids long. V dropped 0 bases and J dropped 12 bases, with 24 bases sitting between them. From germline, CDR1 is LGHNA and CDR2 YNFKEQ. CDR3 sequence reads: CASSQDYVLAHQPGQFF. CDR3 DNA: TGTGCCAGCAGCCAAGACTATGTACTAGCCCACCAGCCGGGGCAGTTCTTC.

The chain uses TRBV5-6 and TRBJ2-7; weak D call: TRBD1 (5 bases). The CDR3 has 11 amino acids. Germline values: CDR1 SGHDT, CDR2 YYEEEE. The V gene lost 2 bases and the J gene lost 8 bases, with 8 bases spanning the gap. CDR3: CASSFGAKQYF. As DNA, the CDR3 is TGTGCCAGCAGCTTTGGGGCCAAGCAGTACTTC.

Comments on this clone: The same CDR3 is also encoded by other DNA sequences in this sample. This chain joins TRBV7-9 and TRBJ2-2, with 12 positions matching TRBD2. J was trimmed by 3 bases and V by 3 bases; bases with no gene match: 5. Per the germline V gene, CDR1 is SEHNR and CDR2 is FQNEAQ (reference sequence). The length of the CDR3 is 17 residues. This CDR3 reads CASSFLAGGPDTGELFF. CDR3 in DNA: TGTGCCAGCAGCTTCCTAGCGGGGGGGCCCGACACCGGGGAGCTGTTTTTT.